What follows are 17 T cell receptor beta chains derived from one specimen sequenced in a study of shared clonotypes between healthy human individuals. Sequencing was performed with immunoSEQ multiplex PCR; in TCRdb, only in-frame clones are kept and a portion is missing. The sample lists 600,000 to 800,000 clones, roughly two thirds occurring once. Sequencing was done on a sample of memory CD4+ T cells sorted from blood. The subset here: CD45RA-negative fraction. All receptors derive from a woman aged 25 to 39 in good health.

V and J are TRBV5-1 and TRBJ1-1; 7 bases line up with TRBD1. J was trimmed by 0 bases and V by 4 bases; bases with no gene match: 12. The CDR3 length is 17 residues. Germline CDR1 and CDR2: SGHRS and YFSETQ. This CDR3 reads CASSTTGQIYMNTEAFF. The CDR3 DNA reads TGCGCCAGCAGCACCACGGGACAGATTTACATGAACACTGAAGCTTTCTTT.

This clone was observed a few times. V gene TRBV27 combines with J gene TRBJ2-6; no definite D call. The CDR3 runs to 17 residues. The ends were cut back, 5 bases at V and 4 bases at J, with 18 bases in the middle. Looked up from germline, CDR1 is MNHEY and CDR2 is SMNVEV (reference sequence). The CDR3 sequence is CASSPTQSPSGANVLTF. CDR3 coding DNA: TGTGCCAGCAGTCCCACTCAGTCCCCCTCAGGGGCCAACGTCCTGACTTTC. Using reference TRBV27 and TRBJ2-6 for the parts outside the CDR3, the full variable domain is EAQVTQNPRYLITVTGKKLTVTCSQNMNHEYMSWYRQDPGLGLRQIYYSMNVEVTDKGDVPEGYKVSRKEKRNFPLILESPSPNQTSLYFCASSPTQSPSGANVLTFGAGSRLTVL.

Here the CDR3 reads CATGDRETGELFF. CDR3 sequence (DNA): TGTGCCACCGGGGACAGAGAGACCGGGGAGCTGTTTTTT. V is TRBV19 and J is TRBJ2-2; 7 bases are shared with TRBD1. V was clipped by 10 bases and J by 5 bases; unmatched bases: 7. CDR3 size: 13 residues. CDR1 and CDR2 (germline): LNHDA, SQIVND (reference sequence).

This clone came up a few times. The chain employs TRBV29-1 and TRBJ2-7, with a possible D match to TRBD2 (5 bases). The CDR3 is made up of 14 amino acids. CDR1 and CDR2 from the germline V gene are SQVTM and ANQGSEA. Between the trimmed V and J ends, which lost 5 bases and 3 bases, there was a span of 17 bases. The CDR3 region has the DNA TGCAGCGTTACATCATACGGGAACTTCTACGAGCAGTACTTC. Protein product: CSVTSYGNFYEQYF.

The CDR3 sequence is CAWSSFGGTGERGYTF. The CDR3 nucleotides read TGTGCCTGGAGTAGCTTCGGCGGGACAGGGGAGCGGGGCTACACCTTC. The genes are TRBV30 and TRBJ1-2, with 10 bases lining up with TRBD1. V dropped 2 bases and J dropped 8; count of bases not matched to a gene: 14. There are 16 residues in the CDR3. Germline CDR1 is GTSNPN and CDR2 is SVGIG (reference sequence).

The V call is TRBV6-5, the J call TRBJ2-1, with 7 bases lining up with TRBD2. Per germline, CDR1 MNHEY and CDR2 SVGAGI. This CDR3 has 15 amino acids. The trim removed 4 bases at V and 5 bases at J, leaving 8 bases unmatched. The CDR3 region has the DNA TGTGCCAGCAGTTCCCCTAGCGGCGGGAACAATGAGCAGTTCTTC. It translates to CASSSPSGGNNEQFF.

The chain links TRBV19 to TRBJ1-1; no clear D gene. CDR1 LNHDA and CDR2 SQIVND come from the germline V gene (reference sequence). Trimming stripped 3 bases from V and 0 bases from J, with 8 bases between. The CDR3 totals 14 residues. The chain's CDR3 is CASSILNMNTEAFF. The CDR3 DNA is TGTGCCAGTAGTATCCTAAACATGAACACTGAAGCTTTCTTT.

There are a few counts of this clone. This rearrangement joins TRBV7-9 to TRBJ1-5; 12 bases agree with TRBD1. This CDR3 has 15 amino acids. V trimming: 5 bases; J trimming: 5 bases; junction bases outside the gene matches: 4. Germline V CDR1 and CDR2: SEHNR, FQNEAQ (reference sequence). CDR3 protein: CASSGGQGAYQPQHF. The CDR3, as DNA: TGTGCCAGCAGCGGGGGACAGGGGGCATATCAGCCCCAGCATTTT.

The chain is built from TRBV15 and TRBJ1-2; 7 nucleotides agree with TRBD1. The V gene's germline CDR1 is LNHNV and CDR2 YYDKDF (reference sequence). The J segment lost 4 bases and the V segment lost 3 bases, leaving 5 bases of the junction unmatched. The CDR3 loop spans 14 amino acids. The CDR3 is CATSSGDSFYGYTF. Written as DNA, the CDR3 is TGTGCCACCAGCAGCGGGGACAGTTTCTATGGCTACACCTTC. The complete variable domain, with remaining parts taken from reference TRBV15 and TRBJ1-2, reads DAMVIQNPRYQVTQFGKPVTLSCSQTLNHNVMYWYQQKSSQAPKLLFHYYDKDFNNEADTPDNFQSRRPNTSFCFLDIRSPGLGDTAMYLCATSSGDSFYGYTFGSGTRLTVV.

This clone has just a few counts. V and J are TRBV2 and TRBJ2-1; D is unclear. Germline V CDR1 and CDR2: SNHLY, FYNNEI. The CDR3 covers 11 residues. With 8 bases removed from V and 8 bases from J, the gap between germline ends came to 10 bases. CDR3 nucleotide sequence: TGTGCCAGCCTGGGTGTGGATGAGCAGTTCTTC. It specifies CASLGVDEQFF.

The chain links TRBV6-6 to TRBJ2-7, with TRBD1 matching 8 bases. Germline CDR1 and CDR2: MNHNY and SVGAGI (reference sequence). The CDR3 runs 14 residues. The V and J ends lost 6 bases and 2 bases, in that order; junction bases with no gene match: 6. The CDR3 sequence is CASRGQGRTYEQYF. In DNA, the CDR3 is TGTGCCAGCAGAGGACAGGGACGGACCTACGAGCAGTACTTC.

This clone was observed a single time. This chain connects TRBV4-1 to TRBJ2-2; 8 nucleotides match TRBD2. Germline CDR1 MGHRA, CDR2 YSYEKL. J gave up 6 bases and V 0 bases, and 9 bases lay outside the gene matches. The CDR3 sequence is 17 residues long. The CDR3 loop is CASSQDLGTSSPGELFF. Written as DNA, the CDR3 is TGCGCCAGCAGCCAAGATCTAGGGACTAGTAGCCCCGGGGAGCTGTTTTTT.

The chain links TRBV5-6 to TRBJ2-5; 14 bases map to TRBD2. The CDR3 extends over 15 amino acids. J was trimmed by 6 bases and V by 5 bases; bases with no gene match: 6. Germline values: CDR1 SGHDT, CDR2 YYEEEE. The CDR3 DNA is TGTGCCAGCAGGAGGGGACTAGCGGGAGTTAAGACCCAGTACTTC. Protein: CASRRGLAGVKTQYF.

This chain joins TRBV7-2 and TRBJ2-1, with a weak D call TRBD2 (6 bases). Deletions cut 5 bases from V and 3 bases from J, with 11 bases between. The length of the CDR3 is 14 residues. Germline loops: CDR1 SGHTA, CDR2 FQGNSA. CDR3 protein: CASSVSSVYNEQFF. In DNA form, the CDR3 reads TGTGCCAGCAGCGTTTCTAGCGTCTACAATGAGCAGTTCTTC.

The sample holds a few counts of this clone. J is TRBJ2-5 and V is TRBV6-5; a weak D match, TRBD2 (6 bases). CDR3 size: 15 residues. CDR1 MNHEY and CDR2 SVGAGI come from the germline V gene. V shed 7 bases and J shed 4 bases, with 19 bases lying between them. DNA for the CDR3: TGTGCCAGCACCCTGGGGACTGGTCTGTTAGAGACCCAGTACTTC. This gives the protein CASTLGTGLLETQYF.

This clone was counted between two and nine times. The genes are TRBV5-1 and TRBJ2-7, with D possibly TRBD2 on 5 matching bases. V was cut by 0 bases and J by 6 bases, with 16 bases left in between. CDR3 size: 15 residues. The germline V gene encodes CDR1 SGHRS and CDR2 YFSETQ. The CDR3 region has the DNA TGCGCCAGCAGCTTGGCCTTGACGGGCGGGTCCGAGCAGTACTTC. It is translated as CASSLALTGGSEQYF.

The CDR3 DNA sequence: TGTGCCTGGAGCTCCGGGACAGGGCGTGAAGAGACCCAGTACTTC. Residues: CAWSSGTGREETQYF. V usage is TRBV30 and J usage is TRBJ2-5; 9 nucleotides align to TRBD1. Trimming cost V 3 bases and J 3 bases; bases outside gene matches: 8. Looked up from germline, CDR1 is GTSNPN and CDR2 is SVGIG (reference sequence). The CDR3 is 15 amino acids. The full variable domain, completed using reference TRBV30 and TRBJ2-5, is SQTIHQWPATLVQPVGSPLSLECTVEGTSNPNLYWYRQAAGRGLQLLFYSVGIGQISSEVPQNLSASRPQDRQFILSSKKLLLSDSGFYLCAWSSGTGREETQYFGPGTRLLVL.